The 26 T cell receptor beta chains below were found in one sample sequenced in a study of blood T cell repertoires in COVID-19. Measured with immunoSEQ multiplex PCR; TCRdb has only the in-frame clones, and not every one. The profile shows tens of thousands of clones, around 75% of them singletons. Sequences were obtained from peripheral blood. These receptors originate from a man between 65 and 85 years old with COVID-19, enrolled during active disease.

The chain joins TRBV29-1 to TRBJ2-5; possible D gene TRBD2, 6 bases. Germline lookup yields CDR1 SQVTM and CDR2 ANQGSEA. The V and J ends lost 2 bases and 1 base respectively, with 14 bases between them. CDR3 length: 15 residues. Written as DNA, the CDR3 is TGCAGCGTTGAACCCGAGGAGGGGATCCAAGAGACCCAGTACTTC. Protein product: CSVEPEEGIQETQYF.

The CDR3 DNA is TGTGCCAGTAGTCCGGGACTTCAGAACACTGAAGCTTTCTTT. Its translation is CASSPGLQNTEAFF. J is TRBJ1-1 and V is TRBV19; tentative D call: TRBD1 (5 bases). Deletions cut 5 bases from V and 1 base from J, with 11 bases between. This CDR3 region has 14 residues. The germline V gene encodes CDR1 LNHDA and CDR2 SQIVND (reference sequence).

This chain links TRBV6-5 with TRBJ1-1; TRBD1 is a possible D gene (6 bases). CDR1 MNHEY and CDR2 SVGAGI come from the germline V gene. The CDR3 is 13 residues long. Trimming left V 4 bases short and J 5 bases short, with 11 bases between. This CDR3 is CASSSRQGTEAFF. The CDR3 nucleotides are TGTGCCAGCAGTTCCCGCCAGGGGACTGAAGCTTTCTTT.

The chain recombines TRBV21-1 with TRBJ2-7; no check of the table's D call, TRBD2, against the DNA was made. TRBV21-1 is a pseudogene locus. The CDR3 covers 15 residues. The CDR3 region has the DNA TGTGCCAGCCTCCGATCGGGATCCACCTCCTACGAGCAGTACTTC. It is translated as CASLRSGSTSYEQYF.

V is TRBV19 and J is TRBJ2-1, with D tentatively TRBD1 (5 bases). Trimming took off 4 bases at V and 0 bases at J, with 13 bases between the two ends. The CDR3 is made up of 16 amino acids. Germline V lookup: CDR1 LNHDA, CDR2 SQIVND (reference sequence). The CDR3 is CASSTLKGYSYNEQFF. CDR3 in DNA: TGTGCCAGTAGTACATTGAAGGGGTACTCCTACAATGAGCAGTTCTTC.

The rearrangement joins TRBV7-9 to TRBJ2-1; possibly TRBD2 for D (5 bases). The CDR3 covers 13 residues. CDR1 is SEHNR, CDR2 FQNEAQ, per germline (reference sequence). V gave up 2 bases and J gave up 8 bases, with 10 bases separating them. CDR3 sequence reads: CASSLLAIDEQFF. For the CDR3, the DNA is TGTGCCAGCAGCTTATTAGCGATAGATGAGCAGTTCTTC.

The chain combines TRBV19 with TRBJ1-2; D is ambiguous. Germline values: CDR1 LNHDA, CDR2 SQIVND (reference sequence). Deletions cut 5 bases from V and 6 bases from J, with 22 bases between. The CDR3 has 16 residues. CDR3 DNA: TGTGCCAGTAGTCCCATAGGGTCGAACCTGGAGGATGGCTACACCTTC. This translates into CASSPIGSNLEDGYTF.

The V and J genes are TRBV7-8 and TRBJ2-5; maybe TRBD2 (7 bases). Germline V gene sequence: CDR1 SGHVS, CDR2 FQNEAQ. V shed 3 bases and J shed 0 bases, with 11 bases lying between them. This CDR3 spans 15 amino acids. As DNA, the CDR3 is TGTGCCAGCAGCTTTCTAGGGGGGGACCAAGAGACCCAGTACTTC. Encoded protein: CASSFLGGDQETQYF.

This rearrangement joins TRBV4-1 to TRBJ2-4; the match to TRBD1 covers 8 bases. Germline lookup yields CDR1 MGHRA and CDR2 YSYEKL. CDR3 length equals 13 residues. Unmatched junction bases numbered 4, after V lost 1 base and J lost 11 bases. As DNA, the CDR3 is TGCGCCAGCAGCCAAGGAGACAGGGGCTTTCAGTACTTC. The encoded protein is CASSQGDRGFQYF.

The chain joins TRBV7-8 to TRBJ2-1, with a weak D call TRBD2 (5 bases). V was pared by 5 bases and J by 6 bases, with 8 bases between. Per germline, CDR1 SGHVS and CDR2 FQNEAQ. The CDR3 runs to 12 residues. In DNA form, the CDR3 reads TGTGCCAGCAGCACCGGGGTCAATGAGCAGTTCTTC. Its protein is CASSTGVNEQFF.

The CDR3 DNA follows: TGTGCCAGCAGCGTAGATGGCTTGAGCAATCAGCCCCAGCATTTT. This encodes CASSVDGLSNQPQHF. The V call is TRBV9, the J call TRBJ1-5; no reliable D call. The ends were cut back, 0 bases at V and 1 base at J, with 8 bases in the middle. Germline V gene lookup returns CDR1 SGDLS and CDR2 YYNGEE. This CDR3 has 15 amino acids.

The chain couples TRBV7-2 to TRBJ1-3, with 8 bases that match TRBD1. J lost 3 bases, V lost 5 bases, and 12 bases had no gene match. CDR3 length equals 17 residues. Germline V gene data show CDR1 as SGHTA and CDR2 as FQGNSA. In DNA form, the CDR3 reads TGTGCCAGCAGCCCAAGGGCCGGACAGGGTTATGGAAACACCATATATTTT. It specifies CASSPRAGQGYGNTIYF.

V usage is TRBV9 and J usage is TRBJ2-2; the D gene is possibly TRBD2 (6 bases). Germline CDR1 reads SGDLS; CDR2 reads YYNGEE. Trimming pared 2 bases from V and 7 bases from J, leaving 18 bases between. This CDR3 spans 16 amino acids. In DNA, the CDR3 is TGTGCCAGCAGCGTCTTAGTCGAGGGGAGGAACGGGGAGCTGTTTTTT. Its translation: CASSVLVEGRNGELFF. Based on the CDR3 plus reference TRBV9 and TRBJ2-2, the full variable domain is DSGVTQTPKHLITATGQRVTLRCSPRSGDLSVYWYQQSLDQGLQFLIQYYNGEERAKGNILERFSAQQFPDLHSELNLSSLELGDSALYFCASSVLVEGRNGELFFGEGSRLTVL.

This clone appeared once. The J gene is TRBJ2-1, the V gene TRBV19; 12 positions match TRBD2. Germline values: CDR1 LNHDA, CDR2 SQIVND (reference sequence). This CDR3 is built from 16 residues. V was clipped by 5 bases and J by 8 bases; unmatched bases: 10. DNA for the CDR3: TGTGCCAGTAGTGCGCCGACTAGCGGGAGCGGGCATGAGCAGTTCTTC. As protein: CASSAPTSGSGHEQFF.

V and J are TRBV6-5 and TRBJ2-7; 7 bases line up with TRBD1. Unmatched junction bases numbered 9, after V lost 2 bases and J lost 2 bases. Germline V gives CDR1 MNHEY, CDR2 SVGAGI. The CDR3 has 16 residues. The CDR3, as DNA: TGTGCCAGCAGTTACGGGCAGGGGGTCTTTGCCTACGAGCAGTACTTC. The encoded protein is CASSYGQGVFAYEQYF.

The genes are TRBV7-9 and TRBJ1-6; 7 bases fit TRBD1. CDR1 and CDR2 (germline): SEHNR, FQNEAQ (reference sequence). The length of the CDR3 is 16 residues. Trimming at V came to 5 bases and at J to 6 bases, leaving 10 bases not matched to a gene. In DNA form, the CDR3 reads TGTGCCAGCAGCCTGACCTTGGGGACAGTTAATTCACCCCTCCACTTT. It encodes CASSLTLGTVNSPLHF. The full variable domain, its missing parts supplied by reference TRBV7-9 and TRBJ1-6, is DTGVSQNPRHKITKRGQNVTFRCDPISEHNRLYWYRQTLGQGPEFLTYFQNEAQLEKSRLLSDRFSAERPKGSFSTLEIQRTEQGDSAMYLCASSLTLGTVNSPLHFGNGTRLTVT.

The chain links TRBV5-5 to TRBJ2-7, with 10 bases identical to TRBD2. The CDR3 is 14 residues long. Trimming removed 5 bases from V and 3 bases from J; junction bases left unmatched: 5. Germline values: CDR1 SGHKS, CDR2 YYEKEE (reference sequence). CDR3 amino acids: CASRIWTSGYEQYF. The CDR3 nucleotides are TGTGCCAGCAGGATTTGGACTAGCGGCTACGAGCAGTACTTC. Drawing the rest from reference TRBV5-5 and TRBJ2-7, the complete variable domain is DAGVTQSPTHLIKTRGQQVTLRCSPISGHKSVSWYQQVLGQGPQFIFQYYEKEERGRGNFPDRFSARQFPNYSSELNVNALLLGDSALYLCASRIWTSGYEQYFGPGTRLTVT.

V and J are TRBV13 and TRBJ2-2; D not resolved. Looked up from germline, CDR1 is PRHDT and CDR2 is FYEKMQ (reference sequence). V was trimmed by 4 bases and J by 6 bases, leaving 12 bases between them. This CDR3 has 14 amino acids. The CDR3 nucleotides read TGTGCCAGCAGCTCAAGCCGAGGCTCCGGGGAGCTGTTTTTT. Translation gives CASSSSRGSGELFF.

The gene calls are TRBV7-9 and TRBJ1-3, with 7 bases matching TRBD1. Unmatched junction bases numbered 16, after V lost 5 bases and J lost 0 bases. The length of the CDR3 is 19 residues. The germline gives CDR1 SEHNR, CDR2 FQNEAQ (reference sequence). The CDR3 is CASSAQFRTGAYSGNTIYF. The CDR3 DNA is TGTGCCAGCAGCGCACAATTTAGGACAGGCGCCTACTCTGGAAACACCATATATTTT.

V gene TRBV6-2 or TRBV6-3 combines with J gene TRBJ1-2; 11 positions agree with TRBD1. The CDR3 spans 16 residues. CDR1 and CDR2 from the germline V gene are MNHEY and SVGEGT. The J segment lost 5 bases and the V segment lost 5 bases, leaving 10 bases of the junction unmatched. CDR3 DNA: TGTGCCAGCAGTCCCCGGACAGGGGGCATACGGTATGGCTACACCTTC. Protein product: CASSPRTGGIRYGYTF.

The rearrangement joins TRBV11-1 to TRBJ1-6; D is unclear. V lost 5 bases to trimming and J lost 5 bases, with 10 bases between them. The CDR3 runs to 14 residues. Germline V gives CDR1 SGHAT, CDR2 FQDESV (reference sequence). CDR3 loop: CASSPNRNNSPLHF. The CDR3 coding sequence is TGTGCCAGCAGCCCGAACAGAAATAATTCACCCCTCCACTTT.

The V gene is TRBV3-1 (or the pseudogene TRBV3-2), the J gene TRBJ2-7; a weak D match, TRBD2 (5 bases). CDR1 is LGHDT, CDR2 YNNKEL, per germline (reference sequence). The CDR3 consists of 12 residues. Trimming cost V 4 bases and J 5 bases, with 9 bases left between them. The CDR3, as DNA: TGTGCCAGCAGCCGCACTAGGCACGAGCAGTACTTC. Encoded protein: CASSRTRHEQYF.

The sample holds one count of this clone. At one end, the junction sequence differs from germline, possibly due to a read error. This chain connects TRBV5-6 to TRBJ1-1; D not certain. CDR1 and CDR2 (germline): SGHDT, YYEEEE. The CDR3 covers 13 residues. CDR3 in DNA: TGTGCCAGCAGGTTGGGGAGGAACACTGAAGCTTTCTTT. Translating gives CASRLGRNTEAFF.

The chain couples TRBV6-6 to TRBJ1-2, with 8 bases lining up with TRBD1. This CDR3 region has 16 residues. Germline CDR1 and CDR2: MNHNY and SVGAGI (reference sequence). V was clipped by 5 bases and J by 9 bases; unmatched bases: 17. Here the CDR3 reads CASSTGQGRGMLRYTF. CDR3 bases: TGTGCCAGCAGTACTGGACAGGGCCGGGGTATGTTACGCTACACCTTC.

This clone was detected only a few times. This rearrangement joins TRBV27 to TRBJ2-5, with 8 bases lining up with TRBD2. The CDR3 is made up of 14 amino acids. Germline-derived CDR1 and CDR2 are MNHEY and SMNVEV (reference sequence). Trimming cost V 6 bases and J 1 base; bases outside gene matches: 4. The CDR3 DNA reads TGTGCCAGCAGGGTAAGCGGGAGCCAAGAGACCCAGTACTTC. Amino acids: CASRVSGSQETQYF.

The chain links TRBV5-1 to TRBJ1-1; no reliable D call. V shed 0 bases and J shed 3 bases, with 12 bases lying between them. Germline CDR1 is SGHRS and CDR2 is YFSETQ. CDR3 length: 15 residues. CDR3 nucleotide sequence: TGCGCCAGCAGCTTGGCCGGAGGGCCATACACTGAAGCTTTCTTT. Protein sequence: CASSLAGGPYTEAFF.